The 20 T cell receptor beta chains given below trace back to one sample, sequenced in a study of T cells in women clearing cervical HPV infection. The table came from immunoSEQ multiplex PCR; TCRdb's copy has only in-frame clones and leaves some out. The table gives around 28,000 clones; the top ten clones make up roughly 15% of it. What was sequenced was blood buffy coat. The receptors derive from a woman aged 18 to 75 with a cervical HPV16 infection that either progressed to CIN3+ or cleared (not recorded which).

As regards this clone: The read gets to within 3 residues of the CDR3 end, and the germline J gene fills in the rest. This chain links TRBV2 with TRBJ2-2; 7 bases match TRBD1. The CDR3 runs to 14 residues. Per germline, CDR1 SNHLY and CDR2 FYNNEI. The V gene end was trimmed by 11 bases and the J gene end by 5 bases; junction bases not matched to a gene: 11. CDR3 loop: CARRTGRKTGELFF. The DNA read from the CDR3 is TGTGCCCGAAGGACAGGACGTAAAACCGGGGAG.

Concerning this clone itself: The sequence runs out 3 residues before the end of the CDR3; the remainder is reconstructed from the germline J gene. V usage is TRBV7-2 and J usage is TRBJ1-2, with D uncertain. Germline V lookup: CDR1 SGHTA, CDR2 FQGNSA. The length of the CDR3 is 13 residues. CDR3 amino acids: CASSSSSTDTYTF. The covered CDR3 bases are TGTGCCAGCAGCTCATCTAGCACAGATACC. The entire variable domain, with the rest obtained from reference TRBV7-2 and TRBJ1-2, is as follows: GAGVSQSPSNKVTEKGKDVELRCDPISGHTALYWYRQSLGQGLEFLIYFQGNSAPDKSGLPSDRFSAERTGGSVSTLTIQRTQQEDSAVYLCASSSSSTDTYTFGSGTRLTVV.

With regard to this clone: One end of the junction is discordant with germline, which a read error may explain. The CDR3 is cut off 3 residues early in the read; its end comes from the germline J gene. J is TRBJ2-6 and V is TRBV4-2; 9 bases are a match to TRBD1. The CDR3 consists of 16 residues. Germline CDR1 LGHNA, CDR2 YNFKEQ. CDR3: CASSQGQGSGANVLTF. CDR3 DNA (partial): TGCGCCAGCAGCCAGGGACAGGGTTCTGGGGCCAACGTC.

Details on this clone: The read comes to an end 3 residues before the CDR3 does, leaving the germline J gene to fill in the end. This chain connects TRBV2 to TRBJ2-3; possibly TRBD1 for D (5 bases). The CDR3 has 12 amino acids. V was pared by 3 bases and J by 5 bases, with 6 bases between. Per germline, CDR1 SNHLY and CDR2 FYNNEI. The CDR3 here is CASSDRGDTQYF. Partial CDR3 DNA: TGTGCCAGCAGTGATAGGGGAGATACG.

On this clone itself: The junction departs from the called germline gene at one end, perhaps through a read error. Incomplete CDR3 DNA: TGCGCCAGCAAAGGGACAGGGGGCCCGCACACTGAC. It codes for CASKGTGGPHTD. The full CDR3 is CASKGTGGPHTDAFF. The rearrangement links TRBV5-1 to TRBJ1-1, with 12 bases matching TRBD1. The CDR3 is cut off 3 residues early in the read; its end comes from the germline J gene. There are 15 residues in the CDR3. Germline V gene sequence: CDR1 SGHRS, CDR2 YFSETQ.

CDR3 DNA (partial): TGCGCCAGCAGCTTGGGGAGGGCTACAGATACG. Translating it yields CASSLGRATDT. The full-length CDR3 reads as CASSLGRATDTQYF. The chain recombines TRBV5-1 with TRBJ2-3; D might be TRBD2 (6 bases). The observed sequence ends 3 residues before the CDR3 terminus, with the missing tail filled in from the germline J gene. CDR3 length: 14 amino acids. V was shortened by 0 bases and J by 3 bases, with 8 bases between the two germline ends. Germline CDR1 is SGHRS and CDR2 is YFSETQ. Variable domain in full (rest from reference TRBV5-1 and TRBJ2-3): KAGVTQTPRYLIKTRGQQVTLSCSPISGHRSVSWYQQTPGQGLQFLFEYFSETQRNKGNFPGRFSGRQFSNSRSEMNVSTLELGDSALYLCASSLGRATDTQYFGPGTRLTVL.

On this clone itself: The read halts 3 residues ahead of the CDR3 end, with the missing end drawn from the germline J gene. The rearrangement joins TRBV27 to TRBJ2-7; 7 bases line up with TRBD1. From germline, CDR1 is MNHEY and CDR2 SMNVEV (reference sequence). V trimming: 5 bases; J trimming: 2 bases; junction bases outside the gene matches: 15. This CDR3 is built from 17 residues. Here the CDR3 reads CASSPHGPDRYTYEQYF. The sequenced part of the CDR3 DNA is TGTGCCAGCAGTCCTCACGGCCCGGACAGGTATACCTACGAG.

On this clone itself: Read sequence stops 3 residues before the CDR3 end, and the germline J gene provides the missing end. This chain joins TRBV7-9 and TRBJ2-1; 10 nucleotides match TRBD2. The germline gives CDR1 SEHNR, CDR2 FQNEAQ (reference sequence). The junction had 10 bases not matched to a gene; V was cut back by 7 bases and J by 7 bases. The CDR3 runs to 15 residues. Partial CDR3 DNA: TGTGCCAGCACCACTTACAAGCGGGAGGGGAATGAG. Protein sequence: CASTTYKREGNE. The full CDR3 sequence reads CASTTYKREGNEQFF.

On this clone itself: The read is 3 residues too short to cover the CDR3 end, so that end is filled in from the germline J gene. This rearrangement joins TRBV29-1 to TRBJ1-1; 9 nucleotides agree with TRBD1. Germline-derived CDR1 and CDR2 are SQVTM and ANQGSEA. This CDR3 is built from 16 residues. The CDR3: CSVVTTGLGTGFRAFF. CDR3 bases read: TGCAGCGTTGTGACTACCGGTTTGGGGACAGGGTTCCGG. The full variable domain, in which reference TRBV29-1 and TRBJ1-1 provide the parts outside the CDR3, is SAVISQKPSRDICQRGTSLTIQCQVDSQVTMMFWYRQQPGQSLTLIATANQGSEATYESGFVIDKFPISRPNLTFSTLTVSNMSPEDSSIYLCSVVTTGLGTGFRAFFGQGTRLTVV.

As for this clone: Coverage ceases 3 residues before the CDR3 finishes, and the germline J gene fills in the end. The chain couples TRBV29-1 to TRBJ1-2, with 8 bases aligning to TRBD1. Germline CDR1 SQVTM, CDR2 ANQGSEA. There are 14 residues in the CDR3. The sequenced part of the CDR3 DNA is TGCAGCGTTGCCTCCCCAGGGGGCCTTCTGAGC. Encoded protein: CSVASPGGLLS. The complete CDR3 sequence is CSVASPGGLLSYTF.

As for this clone: The CDR3 is cut off 3 residues early in the read; its end comes from the germline J gene. This sequence joins TRBV2 and TRBJ2-3, with 11 bases identical to TRBD2. Germline assignment: CDR1 SNHLY and CDR2 FYNNEI. The CDR3 consists of 15 residues. Trimming took 5 bases from V and 3 from J; bases not matched to a gene: 4. The CDR3 is CASSYTSGRTDTQYF. The covered CDR3 bases are TGTGCCAGCAGTTACACTAGCGGGAGAACAGATACG.

The CDR3 DNA, read in part, is TGTGCCTGGAGTCGAACTAGCGGGGGGGAGACC. It translates to CAWSRTSGGET. The entire CDR3 sequence reads CAWSRTSGGETQYF. The rearrangement links TRBV30 to TRBJ2-5, with TRBD2 identical over 12 bases. The CDR3 end lies 3 residues beyond the end of the read and is filled in from the germline J gene. From germline, CDR1 is GTSNPN and CDR2 SVGIG (reference sequence). The CDR3 has 14 amino acids. The trim removed 2 bases at V and 5 bases at J, leaving 3 bases unmatched.

About this clone: The CDR3 extends 3 residues past the end of the read, so its final part is completed from the germline J gene. The chain uses TRBV7-9 and TRBJ1-2, with D unclear. The CDR3 consists of 13 residues. CDR1 and CDR2 (germline): SEHNR, FQNEAQ (reference sequence). Incomplete CDR3 DNA: TGTGCCAGCAGCTCTCAAGTGGTCTACGAC. This translates into CASSSQVVYD. The entire CDR3 is CASSSQVVYDYTF.

CDR3: CSAPYPSLGASSPLFF. Partial CDR3 DNA: TGCAGTGCCCCCTACCCGAGCCTGGGGGCCAGTTCACCA. This chain links TRBV20-1 with TRBJ1-4, with a tentative D call TRBD1 (6 bases). The read terminates 3 residues before the CDR3 end, so the remaining end is supplied by the germline J gene. Germline CDR1 reads DFQATT; CDR2 reads SNEGSKA (reference sequence). This CDR3 has 16 residues.

As to this clone: The CDR3 goes on 3 residues after the read ends, and that part is filled in from the germline J gene. This rearrangement joins TRBV5-1 to TRBJ1-1; D unclear. Germline lookup yields CDR1 SGHRS and CDR2 YFSETQ. V lost 0 bases and J 3 bases, leaving 6 bases between the germline ends. The CDR3 length is 13 residues. Partial CDR3 DNA: TGCGCCAGCAGCTTGGCCAGTTACACTGAA. As protein: CASSLASYTE. The entire CDR3 protein is CASSLASYTEAFF.

Turning to this clone: Coverage ceases 3 residues before the CDR3 finishes, and the germline J gene fills in the end. The chain employs TRBV18 and TRBJ1-5; no reliable D call. Between the trimmed V and J ends, which lost 0 bases and 6 bases, there was a span of 12 bases. The CDR3 contains 15 residues. Germline V gene lookup returns CDR1 KGHSH and CDR2 LQKENI. The CDR3 is CASSPPPGRGQPQHF. The CDR3 DNA, read in part, is TGTGCCAGCTCACCACCCCCGGGTCGGGGTCAGCCC.

In regard to this clone: The read ends 3 residues before the CDR3 terminus; that terminus is restored from the germline J gene. The chain recombines TRBV30 with TRBJ1-4, with D perhaps TRBD1 (5 bases). Germline CDR1 reads GTSNPN; CDR2 reads SVGIG (reference sequence). The CDR3 runs to 14 residues. The part of the CDR3 DNA that was read is TGTGCCTGGAGTGTAGGGAACAGGAATTCACCA. It encodes CAWSVGNRNSP. The CDR3 in its entirety is CAWSVGNRNSPLFF.

As regards this clone: The CDR3 is cut off 3 residues early in the read; its end comes from the germline J gene. V usage is TRBV2 and J usage is TRBJ2-3, with 11 positions matching TRBD2. The CDR3 consists of 15 residues. From germline, CDR1 is SNHLY and CDR2 FYNNEI. CDR3 loop: CAASFSGGAVETQYF. CDR3 DNA (partial): TGTGCCGCCTCCTTTAGCGGGGGGGCCGTAGAGACG.

On this clone itself: The read ends 3 residues shy of where the CDR3 ends; the end is completed using the germline J gene. The rearrangement links TRBV11-2 to TRBJ2-3, with 10 bases fitting TRBD2. Germline V gene lookup returns CDR1 SGHAT and CDR2 FQNNGV. The CDR3 is 15 amino acids. The covered CDR3 bases are TGTGCCAGCAGCATTAGCGGGGGGTACCGAAAGACG. Translated, it gives CASSISGGYRKT. The whole CDR3 sequence is CASSISGGYRKTQYF.

Regarding this clone: The read halts 3 residues ahead of the CDR3 end, with the missing end drawn from the germline J gene. This chain joins TRBV7-9 and TRBJ1-1; maybe TRBD1 (5 bases). V lost 7 bases and J lost 4, with 19 bases in between. Germline V gives CDR1 SEHNR, CDR2 FQNEAQ (reference sequence). The CDR3 is 15 amino acids. The covered CDR3 bases are TGTGCCAGCATCCAGCGGGGAAGGGGCACCACTGAA. Protein: CASIQRGRGTTE. The whole CDR3 is CASIQRGRGTTEAFF.